This TCR beta chain is from a study of blood T cell repertoires in COVID-19. Study as a whole: Acute and convalescent COVID-19 specimens originated in the United States, Italy and Spain.

All enrollees were about 18 to 89 years old and from roughly 26 US areas. Cohort placement rested on clinical history that participants reported themselves. There are 13 residues in the CDR3. The ends lost 5 bases at V and 8 bases at J; junction bases unmatched: 8. CDR1 is SGHTA and CDR2 is FQGNSA in the germline V gene. This table comes from immunoSEQ multiplex PCR, and its TCRdb copy is limited to in-frame clones, with some not included. The data show about 200,000 clones, with about 84% seen just once and approximately 5% held by the top ten. The chain carries TRBV7-2 and TRBJ1-2; 7 bases match TRBD1. This TCR derives from a man aged 35-49 years with acute COVID-19. The sample was PBMCs or T cells enriched from blood (not recorded which). The CDR3 here is CASSPDRARGYTF. The CDR3 DNA sequence: TGTGCCAGCAGCCCTGACAGGGCGCGGGGCTACACCTTC.